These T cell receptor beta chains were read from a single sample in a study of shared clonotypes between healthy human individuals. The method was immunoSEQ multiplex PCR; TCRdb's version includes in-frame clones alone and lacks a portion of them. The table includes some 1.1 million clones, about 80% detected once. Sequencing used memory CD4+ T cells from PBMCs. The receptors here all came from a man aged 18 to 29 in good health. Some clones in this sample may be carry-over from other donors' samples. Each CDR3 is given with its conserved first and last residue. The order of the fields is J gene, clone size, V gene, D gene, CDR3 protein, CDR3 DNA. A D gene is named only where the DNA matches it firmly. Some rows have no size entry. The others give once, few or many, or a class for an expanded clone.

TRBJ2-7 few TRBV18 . CASSTSAPNEQYF TGTGCCAGCTCAACTTCGGCTCCTAACGAGCAGTACTTC
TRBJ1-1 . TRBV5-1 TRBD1 CASSLYRGGTEAFF TGCGCCAGCAGCTTGTACAGGGGAGGAACTGAAGCTTTCTTT
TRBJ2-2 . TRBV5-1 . CASSEGEVSTGELFF TGCGCCAGCAGTGAGGGGGAAGTCTCCACCGGGGAGCTGTTTTTT
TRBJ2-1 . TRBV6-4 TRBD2 CASSDELAGGLNEQFF TGTGCCAGCAGTGACGAACTAGCGGGAGGACTCAATGAGCAGTTCTTC
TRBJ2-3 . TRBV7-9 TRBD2 CASSLLAGAADTQYF TGTGCCAGCAGCCTTCTAGCGGGAGCAGCAGATACGCAGTATTTT
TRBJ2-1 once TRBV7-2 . CASSLNTGSYNEQFF TGTGCCAGCAGCTTAAATACGGGCTCTTACAATGAGCAGTTCTTC
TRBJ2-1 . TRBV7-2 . CASSPARVASIF TGTGCCAGCAGCCCGGCGAGAGTGGCGTCAATCTTC
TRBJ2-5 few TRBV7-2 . CASSLMYQETQYF TGTGCCAGCAGCTTAATGTACCAAGAGACCCAGTACTTC
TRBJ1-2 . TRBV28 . CASSSGGVDYGYTF TGTGCCAGCAGTTCTGGGGGAGTGGACTATGGCTACACCTTC
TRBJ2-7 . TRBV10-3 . CAISESTPGREQYF TGTGCCATCAGTGAGTCGACGCCAGGGCGGGAGCAGTACTTC
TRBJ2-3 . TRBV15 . CATSRRASTDTQYF TGTGCCACCAGCAGGAGGGCCTCCACAGATACGCAGTATTTT
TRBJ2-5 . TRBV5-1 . CASSPGSSRETQYF TGCGCCAGCAGCCCAGGATCATCCAGAGAGACCCAGTACTTC
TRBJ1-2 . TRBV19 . CASSMRGSTSNYGYTF TGTGCCAGTAGTATGAGGGGCAGCACCTCTAACTATGGCTACACCTTC
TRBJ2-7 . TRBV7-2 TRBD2 CASSLVSVGLAVSYEQYF TGTGCCAGCAGCTTAGTTTCGGTCGGGCTAGCGGTTTCCTACGAGCAGTACTTC
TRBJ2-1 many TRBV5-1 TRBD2 CASSPGGAGFFNEQFF TGCGCCAGCAGCCCCGGGGGGGCGGGATTCTTCAATGAGCAGTTCTTC
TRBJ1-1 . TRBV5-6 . CASSFYRNTEAFF TGTGCCAGCAGCTTTTACCGGAACACTGAAGCTTTCTTT
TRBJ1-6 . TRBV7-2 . CASSLLTAANSPLHF TGTGCCAGCAGCCTGCTAACGGCAGCTAATTCACCCCTCCACTTT
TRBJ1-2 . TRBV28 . CASKTGGGGQDYGYTF TGTGCCAGCAAAACGGGCGGTGGGGGGCAAGACTATGGCTACACCTTC
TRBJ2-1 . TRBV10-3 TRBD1 CAISELTGGHNEQFF TGTGCCATCAGTGAACTAACAGGGGGCCACAATGAGCAGTTCTTC
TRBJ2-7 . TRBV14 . CASSPSGGPMYEQYF TGTGCCAGCAGCCCATCCGGAGGGCCAATGTACGAGCAGTACTTC
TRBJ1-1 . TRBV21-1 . CASSLYRDTEAFF TGTGCCAGCAGCTTGTACAGGGACACTGAAGCTTTCTTT
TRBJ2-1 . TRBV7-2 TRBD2 CASSRSGSYYNEQFF TGTGCCAGCAGCCGCAGCGGGAGCTACTACAATGAGCAGTTCTTC
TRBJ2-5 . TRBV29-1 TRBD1 CSVAQGAETQYF TGCAGCGTTGCGCAGGGGGCTGAGACCCAGTACTTC
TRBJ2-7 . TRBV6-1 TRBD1 CASRTGGSYEQYF TGTGCCAGCAGGACAGGGGGATCCTACGAGCAGTACTTC
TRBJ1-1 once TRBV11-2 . CASSLVPETEAFF TGTGCCAGCAGCTTAGTACCAGAGACTGAAGCTTTCTTT
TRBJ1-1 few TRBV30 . CAWSRSGEAFF TGTGCCTGGAGTAGATCAGGTGAAGCTTTCTTT
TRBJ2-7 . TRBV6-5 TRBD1 CASRGTGAYYEQYF TGTGCCAGCAGGGGGACAGGGGCTTACTACGAGCAGTACTTC
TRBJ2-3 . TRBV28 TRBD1 CAFKGAGITDTQYF TGTGCCTTCAAGGGGGCAGGGATCACAGATACGCAGTATTTT
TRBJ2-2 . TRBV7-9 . CASTPGELFF TGTGCCAGCACCCCCGGGGAGCTGTTTTTT
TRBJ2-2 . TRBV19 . CASSIVRSNTGELFF TGTGCCAGTAGTATAGTTCGGTCGAACACCGGGGAGCTGTTTTTT
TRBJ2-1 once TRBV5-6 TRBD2 CASSLAGGGRYGEQFF TGTGCCAGCAGCTTGGCCGGGGGCGGGAGGTACGGTGAGCAGTTCTTC
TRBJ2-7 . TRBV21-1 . CASSRLAELSYEQYF TGTGCCAGCAGCCGCTTAGCGGAGCTCTCCTACGAGCAGTACTTC
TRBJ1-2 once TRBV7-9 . CASSRANYGYTF TGTGCCAGCAGCAGGGCTAACTATGGCTACACCTTC
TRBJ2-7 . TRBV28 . CASSLNLLGTAAYEQYF TGTGCCAGCAGTTTAAACCTCCTGGGGACTGCTGCCTACGAGCAGTACTTC
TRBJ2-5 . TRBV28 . CASRPAGSQTQYF TGTGCCAGCAGACCCGCAGGGAGTCAGACCCAGTACTTC
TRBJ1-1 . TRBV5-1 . CASSLGKGSMNTEAFF TGCGCCAGCAGCTTGGGAAAGGGGAGTATGAACACTGAAGCTTTCTTT
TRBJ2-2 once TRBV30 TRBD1 CAWSAPGTGNFGELFF TGTGCCTGGAGTGCTCCCGGGACAGGTAACTTCGGGGAGCTGTTTTTT
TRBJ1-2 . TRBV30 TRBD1 CAWSVPGTGGYGYTF TGTGCCTGGAGTGTCCCTGGGACAGGGGGCTATGGCTACACCTTC
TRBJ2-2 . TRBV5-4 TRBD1 CASSSGQGEVTGELFF TGTGCCAGCAGTTCGGGACAGGGAGAAGTCACCGGGGAGCTGTTTTTT
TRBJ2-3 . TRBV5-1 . CASSLGGRADTQYF TGCGCCAGCAGCTTGGGAGGGCGTGCAGATACGCAGTATTTT
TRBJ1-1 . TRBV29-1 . CSVEDNDKRTEAFF TGCAGCGTTGAAGATAACGACAAAAGGACTGAAGCTTTCTTT
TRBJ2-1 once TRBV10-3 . CAISPYTRPGEQFF TGTGCCATCAGTCCATATACTAGGCCGGGAGAGCAGTTCTTC
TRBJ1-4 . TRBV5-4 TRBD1 CASSPALDRGNEKLFF TGTGCCAGCAGCCCCGCCCTGGACAGGGGGAATGAAAAACTGTTTTTT
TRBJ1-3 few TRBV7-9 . CASSLSEGNTIYF TGTGCCAGCAGCTTAAGTGAGGGAAACACCATATATTTT
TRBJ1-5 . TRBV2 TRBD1 CASRAGTGGRYGQHF TGTGCCAGCAGAGCCGGGACAGGGGGCCGCTACGGCCAGCATTTT